Here is one TCR beta chain with its context. This specimen comes from a study of control samples from healthy donors and cancer patients. This CDR3 has 15 amino acids. Looked up from germline, CDR1 is MNHNS and CDR2 is SASEGT. Trimming left V 3 bases short and J 2 bases short, with 13 bases between. Generated by immunoSEQ multiplex PCR, the TCRdb table keeps only in-frame clones and is missing some. The sample carries approximately 190,000 clones, about 90% recorded once. The chain has TRBV6-1 and TRBJ1-1; possibly TRBD1 for D (6 bases). The sample taken for sequencing was blood. The clonotype comes from a man aged 30 to 45 in good health. The CDR3, as DNA: TGTGCCAGCAGTGAGATCCCCGGGGGCAACACTGAAGCTTTCTTT. Translated: CASSEIPGGNTEAFF.